Listed below are T cell receptor beta chains from one sample, sequenced in a study of blood T cell repertoires in COVID-19. Measured with immunoSEQ multiplex PCR; TCRdb has only the in-frame clones, and not every one. The table lists roughly 75,000 clones, roughly 82% of them singletons. Sequencing used peripheral blood. The receptor set was obtained from a man in his fifties or sixties with acute or convalescent COVID-19. Both conserved end residues are part of each CDR3. The D gene is left open where the match is weak. Clone size, where shown, is once, few, many, or a class for clones that have expanded.

V gene	clone size	D gene	J gene	CDR3 protein	CDR3 DNA
TRBV4-2	NA	NA	TRBJ1-1	CASSQDIRGPPTEAFF	TGTGCCAGCAGCCAAGATATCAGGGGCCCTCCGACTGAAGCTTTCTTT
TRBV5-1	NA	NA	TRBJ1-1	CASSPGQNTEAFF	TGCGCCAGCAGCCCGGGACAGAACACTGAAGCTTTCTTT
TRBV2	once	NA	TRBJ1-3	CASSEGGTGNTIYF	TGTGCCAGCAGTGAAGGAGGGACAGGAAACACCATATATTTT
TRBV7-9	NA	TRBD1	TRBJ2-5	CASSPLTPGTGEETQYF	TGTGCCAGCAGCCCTCTAACGCCCGGGACAGGGGAAGAGACCCAGTACTTC
TRBV4-1	NA	NA	TRBJ2-5	CASSQAWTVQETQYF	TGCGCCAGCAGCCAAGCTTGGACAGTACAAGAGACCCAGTACTTC
TRBV4-2	NA	TRBD1	TRBJ1-2	CASSVGQGGYGYTF	TGTGCCAGCAGCGTCGGACAGGGGGGCTATGGCTACACCTTC
TRBV4-2	NA	TRBD1	TRBJ2-3	CASSPQVTGAPDTQYF	TGTGCCAGCAGCCCCCAGGTGACAGGGGCTCCAGATACGCAGTATTTT
TRBV4-3	NA	NA	TRBJ1-2	CASSQDLTTNSKGYTF	TGCGCCAGCAGCCAAGATCTGACTACAAATTCAAAAGGCTACACCTTC
TRBV28	NA	TRBD1	TRBJ1-3	CASSLSGTATGNTIYF	TGTGCCAGCAGTTTATCGGGGACAGCCACTGGAAACACCATATATTTT
TRBV4-1	once	NA	TRBJ1-2	CASSQVGLSGGYTF	TGCGCCAGCAGCCAAGTTGGCTTAAGCGGAGGCTACACCTTC
TRBV7-2	NA	NA	TRBJ2-7	CASSLASGNSYEQYF	TGTGCCAGCAGCTTAGCTAGCGGTAATTCCTACGAGCAGTACTTC
TRBV6-5	NA	NA	TRBJ1-1	CASSYAGHKNTEAFF	TGTGCCAGCAGTTACGCGGGGCACAAGAACACTGAAGCTTTCTTT
TRBV7-8	few	NA	TRBJ2-7	CASSSYRENYEQYF	TGTGCCAGCAGCTCATACAGGGAAAACTACGAGCAGTACTTC
TRBV7-2	NA	TRBD2	TRBJ2-2	CASSRGTSGATGELFF	TGTGCCAGCAGCCGGGGGACTAGCGGTGCTACCGGGGAGCTGTTTTTT
TRBV6-5	once	NA	TRBJ1-1	CASYSVNTEAFF	TGTGCCAGCTATTCAGTGAACACTGAAGCTTTCTTT
TRBV20-1	few	NA	TRBJ1-5	CSAGLPQHF	TGCAGTGCTGGCCTGCCCCAGCATTTT
TRBV10-2	NA	TRBD2	TRBJ2-7	CASSLGGGFAYEQYF	TGCGCCAGCAGCCTTGGGGGGGGGTTCGCCTACGAGCAGTACTTC
TRBV30	NA	NA	TRBJ1-5	CAWSVLVGLSQHF	TGTGCCTGGAGTGTACTGGTGGGCCTATCCCAGCATTTT
TRBV28	NA	NA	TRBJ1-1	CASSLQGGGREAFF	TGTGCCAGCAGTCTCCAAGGGGGGGGACGCGAAGCTTTCTTT
TRBV28	NA	TRBD1	TRBJ2-2	CASSPGDRETGELFF	TGTGCCAGCAGTCCTGGGGACAGAGAGACCGGGGAGCTGTTTTTT
TRBV2	NA	NA	TRBJ1-3	CASSAYRDTGNTIYF	TGTGCCAGCAGTGCTTACAGGGACACTGGAAACACCATATATTTT
TRBV29-1	NA	NA	TRBJ1-1	CSVELRPRGNTEAFF	TGCAGCGTTGAATTGCGGCCAAGGGGGAACACTGAAGCTTTCTTT
TRBV4-1	NA	NA	TRBJ1-5	CASSQDGGTGNNQPQHF	TGCGCCAGCAGCCAAGATGGGGGCACAGGGAACAATCAGCCCCAGCATTTT
TRBV5-1	NA	TRBD1	TRBJ2-1	CASSLEGQGGNEQFF	TGCGCCAGCAGCTTGGAGGGACAGGGGGGCAATGAGCAGTTCTTC
TRBV6-2/TRBV6-3	once	TRBD1	TRBJ1-5	CASSYLGTDDQPQHF	TGTGCCAGCAGTTACCTCGGGACAGACGATCAGCCCCAGCATTTT
TRBV14	NA	NA	TRBJ1-1	CASSQGTTNTEAFF	TGTGCCAGCAGCCAAGGGACAACGAACACTGAAGCTTTCTTT
TRBV28	NA	NA	TRBJ2-3	CASSSSGRGTDTQYF	TGTGCCAGCAGTTCAAGCGGCAGAGGTACAGATACGCAGTATTTT
TRBV5-6	NA	TRBD1	TRBJ1-3	CASSTTGAGNTIYF	TGTGCCAGCAGCACCACAGGGGCTGGAAACACCATATATTTT
TRBV11-2	NA	TRBD1	TRBJ2-2	CASSRQGARTGELFF	TGTGCCAGCAGCCGCCAGGGGGCGAGGACCGGGGAGCTGTTTTTT
TRBV12-3/TRBV12-4	once	NA	TRBJ2-7	CASTISPREQYF	TGTGCCAGCACAATCTCTCCCAGAGAGCAGTACTTC
TRBV7-2	NA	NA	TRBJ2-1	CASSLPGSWNEQFF	TGTGCCAGCAGCTTACCGGGGTCTTGGAATGAGCAGTTCTTC
TRBV6-5	NA	NA	TRBJ1-5	CASSSGRDNQPQHF	TGTGCCAGCAGTTCGGGCAGGGATAATCAGCCCCAGCATTTT
TRBV7-2	NA	TRBD1	TRBJ1-2	CASSPTGGVAGGYTF	TGTGCCAGCAGCCCCACAGGGGGCGTCGCTGGTGGCTACACCTTC
TRBV7-2	NA	TRBD1	TRBJ1-3	CASSLFQGAGGNTIYF	TGTGCCAGCAGCCTATTCCAGGGGGCCGGGGGAAACACCATATATTTT
TRBV4-3	NA	TRBD2	TRBJ2-5	CASSQEASGVQETQYF	TGCGCCAGCAGCCAAGAGGCCAGCGGGGTCCAAGAGACCCAGTACTTC
TRBV25-1	NA	NA	TRBJ1-6	CASSPSSGENSPLHF	TGTGCCAGCAGTCCCTCGTCAGGGGAGAATTCACCCCTCCACTTT
TRBV5-1	NA	TRBD2	TRBJ2-1	CASSRTSGTNEQFF	TGCGCCAGCAGTAGGACTAGCGGGACGAATGAGCAGTTCTTC
TRBV29-1	NA	NA	TRBJ2-3	CSVLEWDTDTQYF	TGCAGCGTACTAGAGTGGGACACAGATACGCAGTATTTT
TRBV19	NA	NA	TRBJ1-2	CASSIQVNYGYTF	TGTGCCAGTAGTATACAGGTCAACTATGGCTACACCTTC
TRBV6-1	NA	NA	TRBJ2-2	CASSENQGWSGELFF	TGTGCCAGCAGTGAAAATCAGGGTTGGTCCGGGGAGCTGTTTTTT
TRBV19	few	NA	TRBJ2-2	CASSTTAGELFF	TGTGCCAGTAGTACGACAGCCGGGGAGCTGTTTTTT
TRBV9	few	NA	TRBJ1-1	CASSVEPHWRNTEAFF	TGTGCCAGCAGCGTAGAACCGCACTGGAGGAACACTGAAGCTTTCTTT
TRBV6-5	NA	NA	TRBJ1-3	CASSRGGWGDTIYF	TGTGCCAGCAGTAGGGGAGGTTGGGGAGACACCATATATTTT
TRBV19	NA	NA	TRBJ1-1	CASSTATKVEAFF	TGTGCCAGTAGTACCGCGACAAAGGTTGAAGCTTTCTTT
TRBV4-1	NA	TRBD1	TRBJ1-1	CASSRLGQGSGGTEAFF	TGCGCCAGCAGCCGACTGGGACAGGGAAGTGGAGGCACTGAAGCTTTCTTT
TRBV29-1	NA	NA	TRBJ1-4	CSVAREDEKLFF	TGCAGCGTTGCCAGGGAAGATGAAAAACTGTTTTTT
TRBV9	NA	NA	TRBJ1-1	CASSVRSSTEAFF	TGTGCCAGCAGCGTAAGGAGTTCCACTGAAGCTTTCTTT
TRBV2	NA	NA	TRBJ1-1	CARGQSAFF	TGTGCCAGAGGACAGTCGGCTTTCTTT
TRBV20-1	NA	NA	TRBJ2-1	CSAPDRNEQFF	TGCAGTGCTCCTGACAGGAATGAGCAGTTCTTC
TRBV25-1	once	NA	TRBJ2-7	CASSEFWGENYEQYF	TGTGCCAGCAGTGAATTTTGGGGGGAAAACTACGAGCAGTACTTC
TRBV2	NA	NA	TRBJ1-1	CASMVQKNTEAFF	TGTGCCAGCATGGTCCAGAAGAACACTGAAGCTTTCTTT
TRBV19	NA	TRBD1	TRBJ2-2	CASRGTALTGELFF	TGTGCCAGTAGGGGGACAGCCCTCACCGGGGAGCTGTTTTTT